Below, 26 T cell receptor beta chains from the same sample are listed, as sequenced in a study of T cell responses to AZD1222 COVID-19 vaccine. Generated by immunoSEQ multiplex PCR, the TCRdb table keeps only in-frame clones and is missing some. The table has about 160,000 clones, 90% seen once. The sequenced sample was peripheral blood, obtained on day 0 of AZD1222 vaccination. The receptors come from an adult in good health.

J is TRBJ2-1 and V is TRBV5-1; 8 bases agree with TRBD2. CDR1 is SGHRS, CDR2 YFSETQ, per germline. The CDR3 has 16 residues. V dropped 0 bases and J dropped 8; count of bases not matched to a gene: 10. The CDR3: CASSLDLRGGLDEQFF. For the CDR3, the DNA is TGCGCCAGCAGCTTGGACCTACGGGGGGGCCTTGATGAGCAGTTCTTC.

The V and J genes are TRBV18 and TRBJ1-3; D is perhaps TRBD1 (6 bases). The CDR3 spans 16 residues. V dropped 5 bases and J dropped 0 bases, with 14 bases sitting between them. From germline, CDR1 is KGHSH and CDR2 LQKENI. The CDR3 DNA reads TGTGCCAGCTCAGGAGGACAGTCGAGCTCTGGAAACACCATATATTTT. Its translation: CASSGGQSSSGNTIYF.

This clone was seen a single time. V gene TRBV2 combines with J gene TRBJ2-2, with 7 bases fitting TRBD2. The CDR3 is made up of 15 amino acids. The germline gives CDR1 SNHLY, CDR2 FYNNEI. Trimming took 1 base from V and 8 from J; bases not matched to a gene: 7. The CDR3 spells CASSEGTSWVGELFF. The DNA for the CDR3 is TGTGCCAGCAGTGAAGGGACTAGTTGGGTAGGGGAGCTGTTTTTT.

Concerning this clone itself: The sample carries other DNA sequences with the same CDR3. The chain carries TRBV7-3 and TRBJ2-3; D possibly corresponds to TRBD2 (6 bases). V was shortened by 3 bases and J by 3 bases, with 10 bases between the two germline ends. CDR1 is SGHTA and CDR2 is FQGTGA in the germline V gene. This CDR3 spans 14 amino acids. CDR3 nucleotide sequence: TGTGCCAGCAGCTTGACCGGGACTACAGATACGCAGTATTTT. Its translation is CASSLTGTTDTQYF.

The V and J genes are TRBV2 and TRBJ2-7, with 8 bases identical to TRBD2. CDR3 length equals 13 residues. V lost 8 bases and J lost 3; bases outside the gene matches: 6. CDR1 and CDR2 from the germline V gene are SNHLY and FYNNEI. The CDR3 DNA reads as TGTGCCAGCGACCGGGGGGGAATCTACGAGCAGTACTTC. It translates to CASDRGGIYEQYF.

V and J are TRBV19 and TRBJ1-2; D may be TRBD1 (6 bases). Between the trimmed V and J ends, which lost 4 bases and 2 bases, there was a span of 14 bases. This CDR3 is built from 15 residues. CDR1 and CDR2 from the germline V gene are LNHDA and SQIVND (reference sequence). The CDR3 DNA is TGTGCCAGTAGTACTGGACAGACCCAAAACTATGGCTACACCTTC. Its protein product is CASSTGQTQNYGYTF.

The chain is built from TRBV7-3 and TRBJ2-5; perhaps TRBD1 as D (6 bases). Trimming took 5 bases from V and 4 from J, leaving 14 bases between them. The CDR3 length is 14 residues. The germline V gene encodes CDR1 SGHTA and CDR2 FQGTGA. The CDR3 spells CASSPQGTPETQYF. The CDR3 region has the DNA TGTGCCAGCAGCCCGCAGGGGACCCCAGAGACCCAGTACTTC.

The chain has TRBV7-3 and TRBJ2-6; D is unresolved. The length of the CDR3 is 12 residues. The V gene's germline CDR1 is SGHTA and CDR2 FQGTGA. Trimming removed 5 bases from V and 4 bases from J, with 3 bases in between. CDR3 region: CASSRGANVLTF. CDR3 nucleotide sequence: TGTGCCAGCAGCAGGGGGGCCAACGTCCTGACTTTC. The entire variable domain, with the rest obtained from reference TRBV7-3 and TRBJ2-6, is as follows: GAGVSQTPSNKVTEKGKYVELRCDPISGHTALYWYRQSLGQGPEFLIYFQGTGAADDSGLPNDRFFAVRPEGSVSTLKIQRTERGDSAVYLCASSRGANVLTFGAGSRLTVL.

This clone showed up just a few times. J is TRBJ1-6 and V is TRBV4-1; 7 nucleotides align to TRBD1. The germline V gene encodes CDR1 MGHRA and CDR2 YSYEKL. V was clipped by 2 bases and J by 6 bases; unmatched bases: 7. The CDR3 runs 16 residues. The CDR3 nucleotides read TGCGCCAGCAGCCAACCTAGGGGGCGAGGTAATTCACCCCTCCACTTT. It yields the protein CASSQPRGRGNSPLHF.

The rearrangement joins TRBV28 to TRBJ1-5; D is uncertain. CDR3 length: 16 residues. Trimming removed 2 bases at V and 0 bases at J, with 11 bases between. Germline loops: CDR1 MDHEN, CDR2 SYDVKM. DNA for the CDR3: TGTGCCAGCAGTTTACGGGTGAGAGGTAGCAATCAGCCCCAGCATTTT. It encodes CASSLRVRGSNQPQHF.

This clone was seen a single time. This chain links TRBV6-6 with TRBJ1-6; 7 bases line up with TRBD1. The CDR3 is 16 amino acids. Trimming at V came to 2 bases and at J to 7 bases, leaving 8 bases not matched to a gene. Per the germline V gene, CDR1 is MNHNY and CDR2 is SVGAGI (reference sequence). The CDR3 nucleotides are TGTGCCAGCAGTTACAGGGACAGAATGGGAAATTCACCCCTCCACTTT. This codes for CASSYRDRMGNSPLHF.

The chain links TRBV4-2 to TRBJ1-1, with D perhaps matching TRBD1 (6 bases). The CDR3 loop spans 14 amino acids. Germline values: CDR1 LGHNA, CDR2 YNFKEQ. V lost 0 bases and J lost 5, with 10 bases in between. CDR3 protein: CASSQEGGRTEAFF. In nucleotides, the CDR3 is TGTGCCAGCAGCCAAGAAGGGGGGCGAACTGAAGCTTTCTTT.

To note about this clone: Within the sample, other DNA sequences also encode this same CDR3. The rearrangement uses TRBV28 and TRBJ1-5; D is undetermined. This CDR3 is 13 amino acids long. The germline gives CDR1 MDHEN, CDR2 SYDVKM. V lost 5 bases, J lost 2 bases, and 7 bases lay in between. CDR3 sequence: CASSPTGNQPQHF. DNA of the CDR3: TGTGCCAGCAGTCCGACGGGCAATCAGCCCCAGCATTTT.

The V gene is TRBV6-5, the J gene TRBJ1-4; D ambiguous. With 7 bases removed from V and 5 bases from J, the gap between germline ends came to 5 bases. This CDR3 is 11 amino acids long. CDR1 and CDR2 (germline): MNHEY, SVGAGI. CDR3 DNA: TGTGCCAGCAAAAGGAATGAAAAACTGTTTTTT. Protein: CASKRNEKLFF.

This clone is a singleton in its sample. The rearrangement uses TRBV28 and TRBJ2-6; D remains ambiguous. From germline, CDR1 is MDHEN and CDR2 SYDVKM. The ends were cut back, 3 bases at V and 3 bases at J, with 9 bases in the middle. The CDR3 is made up of 15 amino acids. This chain's CDR3 is CASSFQVIGANVLTF. The CDR3 region has the DNA TGTGCCAGCAGTTTCCAGGTTATTGGGGCCAACGTCCTGACTTTC.

The gene calls are TRBV10-2 and TRBJ2-3; no definite D call. Per the germline V gene, CDR1 is WSHSY and CDR2 is SAAADI. Trimming removed 2 bases from V and 2 bases from J, with 11 bases in between. The CDR3 is 15 residues long. The CDR3 protein is CASSELILDTDTQYF. The CDR3 coding sequence is TGCGCCAGCAGTGAGCTCATATTGGACACAGATACGCAGTATTTT.

This clone was seen only once. The J gene is TRBJ2-3, the V gene TRBV7-2, with 12 bases that match TRBD2. Trimming removed 2 bases from V and 3 bases from J; junction bases left unmatched: 12. Germline loops: CDR1 SGHTA, CDR2 FQGNSA. The CDR3 runs to 19 residues. CDR3 sequence: CASSLLAGGPGRPTDTQYF. The CDR3 region has the DNA TGTGCCAGCAGCTTACTAGCGGGGGGGCCGGGCCGGCCTACAGATACGCAGTATTTT.

This chain connects TRBV10-1 to TRBJ2-1; D is uncertain. This CDR3 contains 15 residues. V lost 6 bases and J 4 bases, leaving 16 bases between the germline ends. From germline, CDR1 is WNHNN and CDR2 SYGVQD (reference sequence). The CDR3: CASSPHMNSYNEQFF. The CDR3, as DNA: TGCGCCAGCAGCCCCCATATGAACTCATACAATGAGCAGTTCTTC.

The V call is TRBV4-1, the J call TRBJ1-3; D perhaps matches TRBD1 (5 bases). V was cut by 4 bases and J by 0 bases, with 16 bases left in between. Germline CDR1 reads MGHRA; CDR2 reads YSYEKL. The CDR3 runs 17 residues. Here the CDR3 reads CASSPEPRGFSGNTIYF. The CDR3 nucleotides are TGCGCCAGCAGCCCCGAGCCACGGGGCTTCTCTGGAAACACCATATATTTT.

The V and J genes are TRBV19 and TRBJ2-7, with 9 nucleotides matching TRBD1. Per germline, CDR1 LNHDA and CDR2 SQIVND (reference sequence). The CDR3 is 14 amino acids. V dropped 6 bases and J dropped 2; count of bases not matched to a gene: 5. CDR3 sequence reads: CASRDRGTAYEQYF. CDR3 DNA: TGTGCCAGTAGGGACAGGGGTACGGCCTACGAGCAGTACTTC.

The genes are TRBV5-1 and TRBJ2-7; 7 bases map to TRBD1. Trimming took 6 bases from V and 0 from J; bases not matched to a gene: 6. The CDR3 is made up of 14 amino acids. In germline, CDR1 is SGHRS, CDR2 YFSETQ. The chain's CDR3 is CASTPGGSSYEQYF. The CDR3 DNA reads TGCGCCAGCACCCCAGGGGGTAGCTCCTACGAGCAGTACTTC.

The chain carries TRBV6-5 and TRBJ2-5, with D possibly matching TRBD2 (7 bases). V lost 2 bases, J lost 4 bases, and 14 bases lay in between. The CDR3 has 15 amino acids. CDR1 MNHEY and CDR2 SVGAGI come from the germline V gene. The CDR3 region is CASSYRGLGGETQYF. The CDR3 region has the DNA TGTGCCAGCAGTTACCGAGGACTAGGGGGAGAGACCCAGTACTTC.

The chain uses TRBV27 and TRBJ2-7; TRBD2 agrees at 8 bases. This CDR3 has 15 residues. Germline CDR1 and CDR2: MNHEY and SMNVEV (reference sequence). V shed 3 bases, J shed 3 bases, and the junction held 7 bases outside the gene matches. For the CDR3, the DNA is TGTGCCAGCAGTTTCTACTTCCGGGGGGGCTACGAGCAGTACTTC. Its protein product is CASSFYFRGGYEQYF.

The rearrangement links TRBV18 to TRBJ1-1; 10 bases fit TRBD1. V lost 2 bases and J lost 3; bases outside the gene matches: 9. The CDR3 covers 17 residues. Germline V gene lookup returns CDR1 KGHSH and CDR2 LQKENI. CDR3 region: CASSPNVLDRGYTEAFF. Written as DNA, the CDR3 is TGTGCCAGCTCACCAAACGTATTGGACAGGGGGTACACTGAAGCTTTCTTT. The whole variable domain, remainder taken from reference TRBV18 and TRBJ1-1, is NAGVMQNPRHLVRRRGQEARLRCSPMKGHSHVYWYRQLPEEGLKFMVYLQKENIIDESGMPKERFSAEFPKEGPSILRIQQVVRGDSAAYFCASSPNVLDRGYTEAFFGQGTRLTVV.

In this sample, this clone turned up a few times. CDR3 loop: CASSLEPGVTEAFF. The CDR3 DNA reads as TGTGCCAGCAGCTTAGAACCCGGGGTTACTGAAGCTTTCTTT. The chain combines TRBV7-2 with TRBJ1-1; D is undetermined. The CDR3 is made up of 14 amino acids. Germline V CDR1 and CDR2: SGHTA, FQGNSA. V was shortened by 1 base and J by 5 bases, with 11 bases between the two germline ends.

The chain employs TRBV7-8 and TRBJ1-5; unclear D gene. Germline V CDR1 and CDR2: SGHVS, FQNEAQ. This CDR3 comprises 14 residues. Trimming stripped 0 bases from V and 5 bases from J, with 8 bases between. The CDR3 loop is CASSLAASYQPQHF. For the CDR3, the DNA is TGTGCCAGCAGCTTAGCAGCCAGCTATCAGCCCCAGCATTTT. Together with reference TRBV7-8 and TRBJ1-5, the CDR3 gives the full variable domain: GAGVSQSPRYKVAKRGQDVALRCDPISGHVSLFWYQQALGQGPEFLTYFQNEAQLDKSGLPSDRFFAERPEGSVSTLKIQRTQQEDSAVYLCASSLAASYQPQHFGDGTRLSIL.